The present TCR beta chain was sequenced within a study of Ad26.COV2.S vaccination and SARS-CoV-2 variants (dated by TCRdb to 2020 to 2022). Turning to the overall study: Vaccine-arm donors came from COV1001, a multicentre, randomized, double-blind, placebo-controlled phase I-IIa trial of Ad26.COV2.S in healthy adults. Ad26.COV2.S was administered intramuscularly at 5 x 10^10 or 1 x 10^11 viral particles, either as a single shot or as two shots given 56 days apart. The specificity and breadth of SARS-CoV-2-reactive T cell receptors after Ad26.COV2.S vaccination were assessed by TCRbeta repertoire sequencing. A total of approximately 30 samples were included in the TCR-sequenced set, comprising roughly 19 Ad26.COV2.S vaccine recipients, 5 placebo recipients and 8 SARS-CoV-2 convalescent individuals. Trial participants were randomized into five groups of five, in which low-dose or high-dose Ad26.COV2.S was given once or twice, or placebo was given on both occasions. Investigators did not know the trial group allocation while performing experiments and assessing outcomes. Overall study outcomes, separate from this receptor: Non-spike TCR breadth was comparable between vaccine and placebo recipients, consistent with the vaccine containing only spike. Compared with placebo recipients, Ad26.COV2.S recipients showed higher spike-specific TCR breadth (P = 0.0014). The authors noted that the TCR breadth and depth analyses may have underestimated total T cell responses. The study was not powered for comparison of responses between vaccine doses or regimens. After vaccination, substantial breadth of spike-specific CD8+ and CD4+ T cell responses was reported.

The immunoSEQ Assay was used to sequence TCRbeta CDR3 regions. After extraction, genomic DNA underwent amplification by bias-controlled multiplex PCR, followed by high-throughput sequencing. The published analysis was carried out like this. Collapsing and filtering of sequences were performed to quantify the absolute abundance of each unique TCRbeta CDR3 region. T cell fraction was estimated by normalizing TCRbeta template counts to usable DNA, with usable DNA measured through amplification of reference genes found in all nucleated cells. Repertoire TCRs were annotated as SARS-CoV-2-specific when V gene, CDR3 amino acid sequence and J gene were exactly matched to a known reactive TCR set. The reference SARS-CoV-2 TCR set was obtained from MIRA and was filtered for enrichment in COVID-19-positive ImmuneCODE repertoires, whereby public or cross-reactive TCRs were removed. Based on the MIRA antigens, annotated TCRs were further analysed at the level of specific ORF or position within ORF. Breadth was defined as annotated unique rearrangements over total unique productive rearrangements; depth was the summed frequency of those rearrangements. Two-sided Wilcoxon rank-sum tests were applied when comparing TCR breadth between groups. Held by TCRdb, this immuneACCESS table contains in-frame sequences only and omits some clones. Under half of the omission traces to an unresolved V gene where checked; the cause of the rest is unknown. V, J and clone size were drawn from that table, and D and trimming were deduced from the DNA. The sample profile shows 430,000 or so clones; nearly 90% of them were found once. Approximately 2.5% of the sample is taken by the ten largest.

The sample's treatment or condition label, in plain terms: some 20 received Ad26.COV2.S at low or high dose, single or two shots; 5 received placebo; per-sample allocation not given. Repertoires of vaccine and placebo recipients were sequenced from samples collected on day 63 after the first injection. Between 29 July and 7 August 2020, Cohort 1b enrolled some 25 adults aged 18-55 years at one site in Boston, USA. Ad26.COV2.S was a replication-incompetent adenovirus type 26 vector expressing a prefusion-stabilized SARS-CoV-2 spike protein from the original Wuhan strain. As concerns this clone: It lacks a known antigen. Per-nucleotide qualities are absent, and no much larger clonotype sits a single base away.

V is reduced by 5 bases and J by 5 bases, leaving a spacing of 15 bases between them. The germline V gene sets CDR1 to SGHTA and CDR2 to FQGNSA. The CDR3 numbers 14 residues from cysteine through phenylalanine. Only the CDR3 DNA stays, 42 bases, in frame from base 1. Sequenced material: peripheral blood, taken in a trial of Ad26.COV2.S vaccine versus placebo. This clonotype was obtained from a person aged 18-65 years who received the Ad26.COV2.S COVID-19 vaccine or a placebo. The chain is assembled from TRBV7-2 and TRBJ1-2; the best D guess is TRBD1, with 5 bases matching. The CDR3 protein is CASSPAGRSYGYTF. At the DNA level, the sequence is TGTGCCAGCAGCCCGGCAGGGAGGAGTTATGGCTACACCTTC.